These T cell receptor beta chains were read from a single sample in a study of T cell repertoires in cytomegalovirus infection. MiXCR was run by TCRdb on the reads, yielding one entry per CDR3 protein. The data show approximately 140,000 distinct CDR3 sequences, with roughly a quarter seen just once and 30% to 40% held by the top ten. Their antigens remain unidentified. The source material was PBMCs, sequenced either directly or after in vitro stimulation (not recorded which). Every receptor here comes from a human donor in good health (CMV status not recorded). Some clones in this sample may be carry-over from other donors' samples. CDR3s include the opening cysteine and the closing phenylalanine or tryptophan. A D gene is named only where the DNA matches it firmly. The size entry is marked missing in some rows and otherwise reads once, few, many or a size class.

j_gene: TRBJ2-7
abundance: .
d_gene: .
v_gene: TRBV20-1
CDR3aa: CSARDEDTPIPYEQYF
CDR3nt: TGCAGTGCTAGAGACGAGGACACACCGATACCCTACGAGCAGTACTTC

j_gene: TRBJ2-7
abundance: .
d_gene: .
v_gene: TRBV6-1
CDR3aa: CASSERQTYEQYF
CDR3nt: TGTGCCAGCAGTGAGCGGCAGACCTACGAGCAGTACTTC

j_gene: TRBJ2-1
abundance: many
d_gene: TRBD2
v_gene: TRBV7-2
CDR3aa: CASRPWASGKGNEQFF
CDR3nt: TGTGCCAGCAGGCCCTGGGCTAGCGGGAAAGGGAATGAGCAGTTCTTC

j_gene: TRBJ2-3
abundance: .
d_gene: .
v_gene: TRBV27
CDR3aa: CASSDVLARLTDTQYF
CDR3nt: TGTGCCAGCAGTGATGTGCTAGCGAGATTGACAGATACGCAGTATTTT

j_gene: TRBJ1-2
abundance: many
d_gene: .
v_gene: TRBV7-6
CDR3aa: CASSRAEGEYGYTF
CDR3nt: TGTGCCAGCAGCCGGGCGGAGGGAGAGTATGGCTACACCTTC

j_gene: TRBJ1-1
abundance: .
d_gene: .
v_gene: TRBV7-8
CDR3aa: CASSARLQGTEAFF
CDR3nt: TGTGCCAGCAGCGCTAGGTTACAGGGCACTGAAGCTTTCTTT

j_gene: TRBJ2-1
abundance: many
d_gene: .
v_gene: TRBV29-1
CDR3aa: CSVEVYANEQFF
CDR3nt: TGCAGCGTTGAAGTCTACGCCAATGAGCAGTTCTTC

j_gene: TRBJ2-7
abundance: .
d_gene: TRBD2
v_gene: TRBV11-3
CDR3aa: CASSTAVSGRTSEQYF
CDR3nt: TGTGCCAGCAGCACCGCGGTTAGCGGGAGGACGAGCGAGCAGTACTTC

j_gene: TRBJ2-5
abundance: .
d_gene: .
v_gene: TRBV3-1
CDR3aa: CASRRGRKYQETQYF
CDR3nt: TGTGCCAGCCGGAGGGGGCGAAAGTACCAAGAGACCCAGTACTTC

j_gene: TRBJ1-2
abundance: many
d_gene: TRBD1
v_gene: TRBV12-3/TRBV12-4
CDR3aa: CASSPGTAYGYTF
CDR3nt: TGTGCCAGCAGTCCCGGGACAGCCTATGGCTACACCTTC

j_gene: TRBJ1-5
abundance: few
d_gene: .
v_gene: TRBV2
CDR3aa: CASSERGRGRDQPQHF
CDR3nt: TGTGCCAGCAGTGAACGCGGACGGGGACGAGATCAGCCCCAGCATTTT

j_gene: TRBJ2-1
abundance: .
d_gene: TRBD2
v_gene: TRBV19
CDR3aa: CASSIALNRGVLYNEQFF
CDR3nt: TGTGCCAGTAGTATAGCACTAAACCGGGGGGTACTGTACAATGAGCAGTTCTTC

j_gene: TRBJ1-5
abundance: .
d_gene: TRBD1
v_gene: TRBV6-1
CDR3aa: CASSWTGINQPQHF
CDR3nt: TGTGCCAGCAGTTGGACAGGGATCAATCAGCCCCAGCATTTT

j_gene: TRBJ1-2
abundance: few
d_gene: TRBD1
v_gene: TRBV29-1
CDR3aa: CSVEDKSTGRNGYTF
CDR3nt: TGCAGCGTTGAAGATAAGTCGACAGGGAGGAATGGCTACACCTTC

j_gene: TRBJ1-5
abundance: .
d_gene: TRBD1
v_gene: TRBV19
CDR3aa: CASQQGINQPQHF
CDR3nt: TGTGCCAGTCAACAGGGGATCAATCAGCCCCAGCATTTT

j_gene: TRBJ2-2
abundance: few
d_gene: .
v_gene: TRBV6-6
CDR3aa: CASSYVDLGGTGTGELFF
CDR3nt: TGTGCCAGCAGTTATGTGGATTTGGGGGGCACGGGCACCGGGGAGCTGTTTTTT

j_gene: TRBJ2-1
abundance: .
d_gene: .
v_gene: TRBV20-1
CDR3aa: CSARDDRSSYNEQFF
CDR3nt: TGCAGTGCTAGAGATGATCGAAGCTCCTACAATGAGCAGTTCTTC

j_gene: TRBJ2-1
abundance: .
d_gene: .
v_gene: TRBV28
CDR3aa: CASSDSSQAYNEQFF
CDR3nt: TGTGCCAGCAGTGACTCATCCCAGGCTTACAATGAGCAGTTCTTC

j_gene: TRBJ2-5
abundance: many
d_gene: TRBD1
v_gene: TRBV7-2
CDR3aa: CASSLDRGSKTQYF
CDR3nt: TGTGCCAGCAGCCTAGACAGGGGATCGAAGACCCAGTACTTC

j_gene: TRBJ2-2
abundance: many
d_gene: TRBD1
v_gene: TRBV7-2
CDR3aa: CASSIDRVNTGELFF
CDR3nt: TGTGCCAGCAGCATTGACAGGGTGAACACCGGGGAGCTGTTTTTT

j_gene: TRBJ2-1
abundance: .
d_gene: .
v_gene: TRBV5-1
CDR3aa: CASSLSPDRGEQFF
CDR3nt: TGCGCCAGCAGCCTATCCCCAGACAGAGGTGAGCAGTTCTTC

j_gene: TRBJ2-3
abundance: many
d_gene: TRBD2
v_gene: TRBV7-2
CDR3aa: CASSPGGERDTQYF
CDR3nt: TGTGCCAGCAGCCCGGGGGGTGAAAGAGATACGCAGTATTTT

j_gene: TRBJ2-7
abundance: .
d_gene: .
v_gene: TRBV20-1
CDR3aa: CSARDLSQGTYEQYF
CDR3nt: TGCAGTGCTAGAGATCTGTCCCAGGGAACCTACGAGCAGTACTTC

j_gene: TRBJ2-5
abundance: many
d_gene: .
v_gene: TRBV7-2
CDR3aa: CASSPRDHQQETQYF
CDR3nt: TGTGCCAGCAGCCCCAGGGACCACCAACAAGAGACCCAGTACTTC

j_gene: TRBJ1-1
abundance: .
d_gene: .
v_gene: TRBV5-6
CDR3aa: CASSSLGTEAFF
CDR3nt: TGTGCCAGCAGCTCCCTAGGCACTGAAGCTTTCTTT

j_gene: TRBJ2-7
abundance: few
d_gene: .
v_gene: TRBV6-2/TRBV6-3
CDR3aa: CASSLGQGNIAYEQYF
CDR3nt: TGTGCCAGCAGTCTGGGGCAGGGGAATATAGCCTACGAGCAGTACTTC

j_gene: TRBJ2-1
abundance: .
d_gene: TRBD2
v_gene: TRBV20-1
CDR3aa: CSALNSGTSGMKGEQFF
CDR3nt: TGCAGTGCTTTAAATTCCGGGACTAGCGGGATGAAGGGTGAGCAGTTCTTC

j_gene: TRBJ2-5
abundance: few
d_gene: .
v_gene: TRBV12-3/TRBV12-4
CDR3aa: CASKVPGEGETQYF
CDR3nt: TGTGCCAGCAAAGTGCCAGGGGAGGGAGAGACCCAGTACTTC

j_gene: TRBJ2-2
abundance: .
d_gene: TRBD1
v_gene: TRBV7-2
CDR3aa: CASSLWDRETGELFF
CDR3nt: TGTGCCAGCAGCTTATGGGACAGGGAAACCGGGGAGCTGTTTTTT

j_gene: TRBJ1-2
abundance: few
d_gene: TRBD1
v_gene: TRBV4-3
CDR3aa: CASSPQPGQGVNGYTF
CDR3nt: TGCGCCAGCAGCCCCCAACCGGGACAGGGGGTTAATGGCTACACCTTC

j_gene: TRBJ1-5
abundance: few
d_gene: .
v_gene: TRBV6-5
CDR3aa: CASSYSFPGMGQPQHF
CDR3nt: TGTGCCAGCAGTTACTCTTTCCCGGGGATGGGTCAGCCCCAGCATTTT

j_gene: TRBJ1-4
abundance: few
d_gene: .
v_gene: TRBV19
CDR3aa: CASSFWANNEKLFF
CDR3nt: TGTGCCAGTTCCTTCTGGGCTAATAATGAAAAACTGTTTTTT

j_gene: TRBJ2-3
abundance: .
d_gene: TRBD1
v_gene: TRBV7-2
CDR3aa: CASSAAGTGRDTQYF
CDR3nt: TGTGCCAGCAGCGCCGCCGGGACAGGCAGAGATACGCAGTATTTT

j_gene: TRBJ1-1
abundance: .
d_gene: .
v_gene: TRBV28
CDR3aa: CASSNRGRGTEAFF
CDR3nt: TGTGCCAGCAGTAACCGGGGTCGGGGGACTGAAGCTTTCTTT

j_gene: TRBJ2-3
abundance: many
d_gene: .
v_gene: TRBV4-2
CDR3aa: CASSQEVASAGTDTQYF
CDR3nt: TGTGCCAGCAGCCAAGAAGTCGCTAGCGCGGGCACAGATACGCAGTATTTT

j_gene: TRBJ2-1
abundance: few
d_gene: TRBD2
v_gene: TRBV12-3/TRBV12-4
CDR3aa: CASSFYQRDGDEQFF
CDR3nt: TGTGCCAGCAGTTTTTACCAGCGGGATGGGGATGAGCAGTTCTTC

j_gene: TRBJ1-1
abundance: few
d_gene: .
v_gene: TRBV11-2
CDR3aa: CASSLDTGYGTEAFF
CDR3nt: TGTGCCAGCAGCTTAGACACAGGGTACGGCACTGAAGCTTTCTTT

j_gene: TRBJ2-7
abundance: few
d_gene: .
v_gene: TRBV19
CDR3aa: CASSISGTNYEQYF
CDR3nt: TGTGCCAGTAGTATCTCTGGAACGAACTACGAGCAGTACTTC

j_gene: TRBJ1-4
abundance: .
d_gene: .
v_gene: TRBV19
CDR3aa: CASSISVEKLFF
CDR3nt: TGTGCCAGTAGTATATCGGTTGAAAAACTGTTTTTT

j_gene: TRBJ2-6
abundance: few
d_gene: .
v_gene: TRBV6-2/TRBV6-3
CDR3aa: CASSYSIDLASAHSGANVLTF
CDR3nt: TGTGCCAGCAGTTACTCGATCGATCTAGCGTCTGCACACTCTGGGGCCAACGTCCTGACTTTC

j_gene: TRBJ1-2
abundance: few
d_gene: .
v_gene: TRBV7-9
CDR3aa: CASSLARGGGYGYTF
CDR3nt: TGTGCCAGCAGCTTAGCGCGCGGGGGAGGATATGGCTACACCTTC

j_gene: TRBJ2-1
abundance: few
d_gene: TRBD2
v_gene: TRBV28
CDR3aa: CASKGRLARDEQFF
CDR3nt: TGTGCCAGCAAAGGGAGACTAGCGAGAGATGAGCAGTTCTTC

j_gene: TRBJ1-1
abundance: .
d_gene: .
v_gene: TRBV3-1
CDR3aa: CASSQDSQEEAFF
CDR3nt: TGTGCCAGCAGCCAAGATTCACAGGAGGAAGCTTTCTTT

j_gene: TRBJ2-1
abundance: .
d_gene: TRBD2
v_gene: TRBV28
CDR3aa: CASSGDPGTSGRDNEQFF
CDR3nt: TGTGCCAGCAGTGGGGATCCCGGGACTAGCGGGAGGGACAATGAGCAGTTCTTC

j_gene: TRBJ2-7
abundance: .
d_gene: .
v_gene: TRBV5-1
CDR3aa: CASSPRDAYEQYF
CDR3nt: TGCGCCAGCAGCCCGAGGGACGCTTACGAGCAGTACTTC

j_gene: TRBJ1-1
abundance: many
d_gene: .
v_gene: TRBV6-1
CDR3aa: CASRLGTEAFF
CDR3nt: TGTGCCAGCAGGCTTGGCACTGAAGCTTTCTTT

j_gene: TRBJ1-5
abundance: .
d_gene: .
v_gene: TRBV15
CDR3aa: CATSSIVGAGAANQPQHF
CDR3nt: TGTGCCACCAGCAGCATCGTTGGCGCAGGGGCGGCCAATCAGCCCCAGCATTTT

j_gene: TRBJ2-7
abundance: many
d_gene: .
v_gene: TRBV7-2
CDR3aa: CASSLDISRSYEQYF
CDR3nt: TGTGCCAGCAGCTTAGATATTAGCAGGTCCTACGAGCAGTACTTC

j_gene: TRBJ2-5
abundance: many
d_gene: .
v_gene: TRBV7-8
CDR3aa: CASSLVRGQGILAGVETQYF
CDR3nt: TGTGCCAGCAGCTTAGTTCGGGGACAGGGAATATTAGCGGGAGTAGAGACCCAGTACTTC

j_gene: TRBJ2-1
abundance: .
d_gene: .
v_gene: TRBV6-2/TRBV6-3
CDR3aa: CASSYSAIEQFF
CDR3nt: TGTGCCAGCAGTTACTCAGCAATTGAGCAGTTCTTC